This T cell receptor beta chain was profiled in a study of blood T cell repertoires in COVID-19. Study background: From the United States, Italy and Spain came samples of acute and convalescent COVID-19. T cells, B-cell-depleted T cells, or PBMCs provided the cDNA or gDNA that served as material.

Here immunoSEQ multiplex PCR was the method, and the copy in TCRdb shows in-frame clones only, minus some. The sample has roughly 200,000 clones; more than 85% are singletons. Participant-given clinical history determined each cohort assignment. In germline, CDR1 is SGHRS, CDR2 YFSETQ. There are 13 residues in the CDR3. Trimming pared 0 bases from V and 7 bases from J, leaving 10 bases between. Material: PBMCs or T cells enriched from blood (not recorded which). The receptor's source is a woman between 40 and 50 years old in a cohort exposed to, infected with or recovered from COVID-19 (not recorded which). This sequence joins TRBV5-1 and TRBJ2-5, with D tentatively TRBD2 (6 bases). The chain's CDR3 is CASSLEQEGTQYF. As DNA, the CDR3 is TGCGCCAGCAGCTTGGAGCAGGAGGGGACCCAGTACTTC.